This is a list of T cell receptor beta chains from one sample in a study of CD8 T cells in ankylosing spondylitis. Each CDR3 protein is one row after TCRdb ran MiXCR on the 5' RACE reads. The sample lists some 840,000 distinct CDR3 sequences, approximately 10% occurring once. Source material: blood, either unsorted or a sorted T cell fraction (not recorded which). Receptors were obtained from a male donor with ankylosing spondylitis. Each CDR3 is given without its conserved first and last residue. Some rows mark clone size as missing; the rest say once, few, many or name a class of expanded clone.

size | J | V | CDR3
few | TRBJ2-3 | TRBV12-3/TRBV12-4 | ASSLNSPHTDTQY
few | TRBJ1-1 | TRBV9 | ASSVGRWGAEAF
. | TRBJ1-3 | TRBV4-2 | ASSLDGTHGNTIY
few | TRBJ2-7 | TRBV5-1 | ASSSYDRTLSYEQY
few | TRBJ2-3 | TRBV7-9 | ASSYDGREATDTQY
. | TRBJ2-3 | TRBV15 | ATSRDVNTDTQY
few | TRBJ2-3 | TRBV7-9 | ASSLRGGGGISDTQY
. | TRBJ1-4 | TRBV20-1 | SAGTGTSGEKLF
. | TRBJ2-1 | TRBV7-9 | ASSLADRAHEQF
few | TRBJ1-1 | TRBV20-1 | SASRDINTEAF
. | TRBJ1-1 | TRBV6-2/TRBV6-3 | ASSYSDRDTEAF
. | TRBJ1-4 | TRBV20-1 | SAAQGMREKLF
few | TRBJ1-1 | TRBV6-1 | ASQVGTTPFGTEAF
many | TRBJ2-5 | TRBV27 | ASSFLSNIETQY
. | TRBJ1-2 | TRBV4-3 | ASSQDGWGYT
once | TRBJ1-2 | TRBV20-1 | SARDRPNYSYT
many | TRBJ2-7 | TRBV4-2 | ASSRQGVIDEQY
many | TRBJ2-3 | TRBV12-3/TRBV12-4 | ASSPYWDRGTDTQY
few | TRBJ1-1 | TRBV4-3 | ASSQEDRTEAF
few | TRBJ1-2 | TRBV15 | ATSIEGSYGYT
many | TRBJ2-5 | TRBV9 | ASSVRSEETQY
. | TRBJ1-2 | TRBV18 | ASSTGLEDTDGYT
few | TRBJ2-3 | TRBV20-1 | SASTGQGATDTQY
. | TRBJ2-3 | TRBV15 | ATSRVGVPDTQY
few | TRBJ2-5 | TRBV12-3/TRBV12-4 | ASRVQTQETQY
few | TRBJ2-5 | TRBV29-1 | SVLTHRGILETQY
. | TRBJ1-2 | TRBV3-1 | ASSQARAGYT
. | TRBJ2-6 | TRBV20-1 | SANDPRATGANVLT
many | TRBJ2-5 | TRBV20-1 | SATQTGGYETQY
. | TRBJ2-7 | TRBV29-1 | SVVGDRGSYEQY
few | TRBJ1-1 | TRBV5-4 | ASSLQADTEAF
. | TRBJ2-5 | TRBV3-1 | ASSPGLTRETQY
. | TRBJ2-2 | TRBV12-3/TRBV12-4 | ASSLNQYGTGELF
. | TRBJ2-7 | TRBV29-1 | SVEDERNYEQY
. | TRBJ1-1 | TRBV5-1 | ASSLMEFRGNTEAF
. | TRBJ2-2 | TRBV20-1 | SAGSWAHRELF
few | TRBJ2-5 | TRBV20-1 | SAREDWRGETQY
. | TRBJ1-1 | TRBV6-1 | ASSRRTDYMNTEAF